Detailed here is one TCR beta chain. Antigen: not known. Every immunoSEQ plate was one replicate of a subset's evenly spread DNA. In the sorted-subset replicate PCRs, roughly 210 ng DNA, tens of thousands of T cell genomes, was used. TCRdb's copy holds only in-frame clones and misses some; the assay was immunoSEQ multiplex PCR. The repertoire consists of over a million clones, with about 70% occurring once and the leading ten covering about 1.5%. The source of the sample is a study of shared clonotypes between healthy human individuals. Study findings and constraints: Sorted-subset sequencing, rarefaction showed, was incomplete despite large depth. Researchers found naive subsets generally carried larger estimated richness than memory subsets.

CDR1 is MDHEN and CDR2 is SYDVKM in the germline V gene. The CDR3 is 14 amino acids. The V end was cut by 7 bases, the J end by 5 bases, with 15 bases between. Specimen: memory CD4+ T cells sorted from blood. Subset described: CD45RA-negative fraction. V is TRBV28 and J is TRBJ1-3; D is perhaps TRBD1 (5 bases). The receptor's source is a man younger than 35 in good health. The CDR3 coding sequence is TGTGCCAGCACTCCGAGAGGGACTCGAAACACCATATATTTT. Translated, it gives CASTPRGTRNTIYF. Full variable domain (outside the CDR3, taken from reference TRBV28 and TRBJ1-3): DVKVTQSSRYLVKRTGEKVFLECVQDMDHENMFWYRQDPGLGLRLIYFSYDVKMKEKGDIPEGYSVSREKKERFSLILESASTNQTSMYLCASTPRGTRNTIYFGEGSWLTVV.